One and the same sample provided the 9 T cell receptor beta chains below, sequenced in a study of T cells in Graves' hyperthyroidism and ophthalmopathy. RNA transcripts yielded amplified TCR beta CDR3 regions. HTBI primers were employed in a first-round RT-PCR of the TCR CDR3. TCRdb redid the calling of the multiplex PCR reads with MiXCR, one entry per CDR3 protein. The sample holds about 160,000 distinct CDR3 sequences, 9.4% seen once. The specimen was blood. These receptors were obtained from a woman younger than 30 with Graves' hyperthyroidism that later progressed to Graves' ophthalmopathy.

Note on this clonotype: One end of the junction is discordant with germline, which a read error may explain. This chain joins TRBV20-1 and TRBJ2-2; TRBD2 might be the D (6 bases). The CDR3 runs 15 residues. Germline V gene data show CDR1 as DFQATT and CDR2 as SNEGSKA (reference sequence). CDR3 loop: CSARDFMANTGGLFF. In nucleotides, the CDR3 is TGCAGTGCTAGGGACTTTATGGCGAACACCGGGGGGCTGTTTTTT.

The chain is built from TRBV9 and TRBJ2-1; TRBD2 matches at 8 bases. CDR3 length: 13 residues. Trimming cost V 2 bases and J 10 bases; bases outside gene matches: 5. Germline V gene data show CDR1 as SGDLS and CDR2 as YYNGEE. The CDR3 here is CASSVGGAKEQFF. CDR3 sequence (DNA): TGTGCCAGCAGCGTCGGGGGGGCGAAGGAGCAGTTCTTC. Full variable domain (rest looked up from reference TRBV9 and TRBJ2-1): DSGVTQTPKHLITATGQRVTLRCSPRSGDLSVYWYQQSLDQGLQFLIQYYNGEERAKGNILERFSAQQFPDLHSELNLSSLELGDSALYFCASSVGGAKEQFFGPGTRLTVL.

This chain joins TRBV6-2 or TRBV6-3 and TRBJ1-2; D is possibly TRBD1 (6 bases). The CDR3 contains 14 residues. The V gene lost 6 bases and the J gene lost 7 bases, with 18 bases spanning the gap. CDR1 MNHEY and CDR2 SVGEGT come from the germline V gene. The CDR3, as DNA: TGTGCCAGCAGGACGCCGGCCTCAGGGGTTGGCTACACCTTC. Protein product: CASRTPASGVGYTF.

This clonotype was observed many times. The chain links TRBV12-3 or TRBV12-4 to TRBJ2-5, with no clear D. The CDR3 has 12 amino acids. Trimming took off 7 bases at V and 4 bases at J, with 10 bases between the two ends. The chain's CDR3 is CASTPTGETQYF. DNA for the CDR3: TGTGCCAGCACACCCACCGGAGAGACCCAGTACTTC.

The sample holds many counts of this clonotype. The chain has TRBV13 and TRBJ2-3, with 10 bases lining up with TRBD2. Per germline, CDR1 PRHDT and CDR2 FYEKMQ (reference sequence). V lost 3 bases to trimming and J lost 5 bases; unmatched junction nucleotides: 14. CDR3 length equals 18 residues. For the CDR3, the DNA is TGTGCCAGCAGCTTCTCGCTAGGGCTAGCGGGAGAAGGAGATACGCAGTATTTT. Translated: CASSFSLGLAGEGDTQYF.

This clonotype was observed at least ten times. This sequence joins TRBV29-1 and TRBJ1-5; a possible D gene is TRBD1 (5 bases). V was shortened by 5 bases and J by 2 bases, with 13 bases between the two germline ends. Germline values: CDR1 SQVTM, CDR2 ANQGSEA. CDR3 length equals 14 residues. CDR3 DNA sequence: TGCAGCGTTCCAGGACACAACGGCAATCAGCCCCAGCATTTT. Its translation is CSVPGHNGNQPQHF.

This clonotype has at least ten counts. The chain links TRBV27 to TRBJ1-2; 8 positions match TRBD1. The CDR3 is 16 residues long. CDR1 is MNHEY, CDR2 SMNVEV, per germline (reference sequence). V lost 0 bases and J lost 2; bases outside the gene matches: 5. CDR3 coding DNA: TGTGCCAGCAGTTTATCCGGGACAGGCCGAAACTATGGCTACACCTTC. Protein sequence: CASSLSGTGRNYGYTF.

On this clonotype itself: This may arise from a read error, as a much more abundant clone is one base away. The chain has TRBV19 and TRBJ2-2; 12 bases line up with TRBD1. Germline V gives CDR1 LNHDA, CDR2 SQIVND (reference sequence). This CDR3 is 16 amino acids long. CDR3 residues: CASSMGQGAPPGELSF. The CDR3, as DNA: TGTGCCAGTAGTATGGGACAGGGGGCGCCCCCCGGGGAGCTGTCTTTT.

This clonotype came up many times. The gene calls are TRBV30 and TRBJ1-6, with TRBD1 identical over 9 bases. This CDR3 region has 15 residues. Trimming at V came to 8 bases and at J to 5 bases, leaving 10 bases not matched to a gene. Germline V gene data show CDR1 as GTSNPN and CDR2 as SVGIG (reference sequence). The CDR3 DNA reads TGTGCCGAGGGCCGGACAGGGGCCCATAATTCACCCCTCCACTTT. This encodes CAEGRTGAHNSPLHF.